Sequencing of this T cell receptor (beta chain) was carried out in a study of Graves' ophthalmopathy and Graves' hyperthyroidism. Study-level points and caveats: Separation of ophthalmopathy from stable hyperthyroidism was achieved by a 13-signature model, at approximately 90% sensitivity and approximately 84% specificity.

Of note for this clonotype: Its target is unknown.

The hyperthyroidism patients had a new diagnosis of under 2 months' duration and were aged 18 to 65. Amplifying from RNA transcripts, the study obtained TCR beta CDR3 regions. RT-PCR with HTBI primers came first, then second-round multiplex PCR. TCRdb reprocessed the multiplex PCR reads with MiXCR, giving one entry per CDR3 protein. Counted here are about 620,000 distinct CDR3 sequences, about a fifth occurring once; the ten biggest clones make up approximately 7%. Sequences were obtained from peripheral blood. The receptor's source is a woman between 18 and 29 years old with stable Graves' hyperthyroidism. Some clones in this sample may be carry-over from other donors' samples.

CDR3 residues: CSAIDRGNYGYTF. In DNA form, the CDR3 reads TGCAGTGCGATTGACAGGGGAAACTATGGCTACACCTTC. This chain uses TRBV20-1 with TRBJ1-2; TRBD1 matches at 8 bases. The CDR3 is 13 residues long. V lost 6 bases and J lost 2; bases outside the gene matches: 5. Germline V CDR1 and CDR2: DFQATT, SNEGSKA (reference sequence).